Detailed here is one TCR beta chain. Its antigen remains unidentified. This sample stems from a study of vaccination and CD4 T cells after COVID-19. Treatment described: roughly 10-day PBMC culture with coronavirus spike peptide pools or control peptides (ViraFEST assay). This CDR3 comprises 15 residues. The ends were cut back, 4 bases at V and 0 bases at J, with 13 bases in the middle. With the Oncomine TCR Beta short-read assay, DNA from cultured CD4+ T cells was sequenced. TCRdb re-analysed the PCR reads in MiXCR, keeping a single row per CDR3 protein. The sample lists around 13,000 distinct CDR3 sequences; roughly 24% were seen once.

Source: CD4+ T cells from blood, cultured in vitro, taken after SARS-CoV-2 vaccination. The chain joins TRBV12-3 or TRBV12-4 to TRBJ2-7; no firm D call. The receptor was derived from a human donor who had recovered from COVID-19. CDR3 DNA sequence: TGTGCCAGCAGTTATGGTGGGTTAAGCTCCTACGAGCAGTACTTC. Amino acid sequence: CASSYGGLSSYEQYF.